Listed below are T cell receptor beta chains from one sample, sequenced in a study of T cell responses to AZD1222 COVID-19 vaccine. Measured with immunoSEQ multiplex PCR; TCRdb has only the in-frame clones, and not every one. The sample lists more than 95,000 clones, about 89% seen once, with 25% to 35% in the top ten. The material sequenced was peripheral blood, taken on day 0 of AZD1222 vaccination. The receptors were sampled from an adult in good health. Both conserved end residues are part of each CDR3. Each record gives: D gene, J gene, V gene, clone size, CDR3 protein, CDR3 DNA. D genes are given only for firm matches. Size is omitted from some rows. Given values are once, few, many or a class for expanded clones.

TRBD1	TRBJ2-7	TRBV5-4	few	CASSPKDRGLEQYF	TGTGCCAGCAGTCCGAAGGACAGGGGGCTCGAGCAGTACTTC
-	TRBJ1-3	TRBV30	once	CAWSVMSGVNTIYF	TGTGCCTGGAGTGTAATGTCAGGCGTTAACACCATATATTTT
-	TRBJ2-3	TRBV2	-	CASRTSFTDTQYF	TGTGCCAGCAGAACTAGCTTTACAGATACGCAGTATTTT
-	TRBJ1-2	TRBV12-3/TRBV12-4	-	CASSSGRVDGYTF	TGTGCCAGCAGCTCCGGCAGGGTGGATGGCTACACCTTC
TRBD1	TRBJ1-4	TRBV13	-	CASSSGQGAFRGHNEKLFF	TGTGCCAGCAGCTCGGGACAGGGGGCTTTCAGGGGTCATAATGAAAAACTGTTTTTT
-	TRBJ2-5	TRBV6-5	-	CASSYSERETQYF	TGTGCCAGCAGTTACTCGGAGAGGGAGACCCAGTACTTC
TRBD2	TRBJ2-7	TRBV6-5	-	CASSYSAGDSHEQYF	TGTGCCAGCAGTTACTCGGCGGGAGACAGCCACGAGCAGTACTTC
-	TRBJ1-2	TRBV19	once	CASSLQGGYGYTF	TGTGCCAGTAGTTTACAGGGTGGATATGGCTACACCTTC
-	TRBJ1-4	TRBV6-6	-	CASTITRNEKLFF	TGTGCCAGCACGATCACAAGGAATGAAAAACTGTTTTTT
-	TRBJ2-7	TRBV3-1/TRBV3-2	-	CASSQLGATYEQYF	TGTGCCAGCAGCCAATTGGGGGCCACCTACGAGCAGTACTTC
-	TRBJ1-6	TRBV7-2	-	CASSLMDSPLHF	TGTGCCAGCAGCTTAATGGATTCACCCCTCCACTTT
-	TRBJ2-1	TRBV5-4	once	CASSQGRQGRNEQFF	TGTGCCAGCAGTCAAGGTCGGCAGGGGAGGAATGAGCAGTTCTTC
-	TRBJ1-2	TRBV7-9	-	CASSLGGPLLGYTF	TGTGCCAGCAGCTTAGGTGGGCCTTTGTTAGGCTACACCTTC
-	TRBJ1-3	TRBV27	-	CASSSRAPSGNTIYF	TGTGCCAGCAGTTCCCGGGCCCCCTCTGGAAACACCATATATTTT
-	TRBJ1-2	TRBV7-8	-	CASNPRHTFPGDGYTF	TGTGCCAGCAACCCGCGACACACCTTCCCAGGGGATGGCTACACCTTC
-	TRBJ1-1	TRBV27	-	CASSFLGVGTEAFF	TGTGCCAGCAGTTTCCTAGGGGTGGGAACCGAAGCTTTCTTT
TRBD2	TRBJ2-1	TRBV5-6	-	CASSPGLATYNEQFF	TGTGCCAGCAGCCCGGGACTAGCAACCTACAATGAGCAGTTCTTC
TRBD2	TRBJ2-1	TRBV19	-	CASSATGTSREQFF	TGTGCCAGTAGTGCCACCGGGACTAGCAGGGAGCAGTTCTTC
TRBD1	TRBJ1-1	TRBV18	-	CASSPRTGSIPEAFF	TGTGCCAGCTCACCACGGACAGGGTCGATCCCTGAAGCTTTCTTT
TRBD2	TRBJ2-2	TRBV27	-	CASSWTSARPGELFF	TGTGCCAGCAGCTGGACTAGCGCTCGGCCCGGGGAGCTGTTTTTT
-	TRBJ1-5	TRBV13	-	CASSQSGMKPQHF	TGTGCCAGCAGCCAAAGTGGCATGAAGCCCCAGCATTTT
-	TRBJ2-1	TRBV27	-	CASSLGRYNEQFF	TGTGCCAGCAGTTTGGGGAGGTACAATGAGCAGTTCTTC
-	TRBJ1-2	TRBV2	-	CASSVGGDHYGYTF	TGTGCCAGCAGTGTAGGAGGGGATCACTATGGCTACACCTTC
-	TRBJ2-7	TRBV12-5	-	CASGLVPLTFVGGEYEQYF	TGTGCTAGTGGTTTGGTACCCCTAACTTTTGTAGGGGGAGAATACGAGCAGTACTTC
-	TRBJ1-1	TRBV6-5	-	CASAPTRGNTEAFF	TGTGCCAGCGCCCCCACGAGGGGGAACACTGAAGCTTTCTTT
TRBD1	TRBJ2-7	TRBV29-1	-	CSVGQGVGYEQYF	TGCAGCGTTGGGCAGGGGGTAGGCTACGAGCAGTACTTC
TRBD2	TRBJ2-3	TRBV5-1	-	CASSFGGGLARTDTQYF	TGCGCCAGCAGCTTCGGTGGGGGACTAGCTAGAACAGATACGCAGTATTTT
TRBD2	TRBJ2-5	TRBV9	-	CASSTSGGGEETQYF	TGTGCCAGCAGCACCTCTGGGGGGGGAGAAGAGACCCAGTACTTC
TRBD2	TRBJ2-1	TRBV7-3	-	CASSPRLADYNEQFF	TGTGCCAGCAGCCCCCGGCTAGCGGATTACAATGAGCAGTTCTTC
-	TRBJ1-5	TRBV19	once	CASSQDSPNQPQHF	TGTGCCAGTAGCCAGGACAGTCCGAATCAGCCCCAGCATTTT
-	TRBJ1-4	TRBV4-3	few	CASSQGEGINEKLFF	TGCGCCAGCAGCCAAGGGGAGGGGATTAATGAAAAACTGTTTTTT
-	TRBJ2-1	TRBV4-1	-	CASSQGGASSYNEQFF	TGCGCCAGCAGCCAGGGGGGGGCGAGCTCCTACAATGAGCAGTTCTTC
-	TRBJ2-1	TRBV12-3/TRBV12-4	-	CASSLGGNEQFF	TGTGCCAGCAGTTTAGGGGGCAATGAGCAGTTCTTC
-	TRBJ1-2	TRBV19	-	CASSPHHRETYGYTF	TGTGCCAGTAGTCCACATCACAGGGAGACCTATGGCTACACCTTC
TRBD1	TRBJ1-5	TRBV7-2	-	CASSRGTVNQPQHF	TGTGCCAGCAGCCGCGGGACAGTCAATCAGCCCCAGCATTTT
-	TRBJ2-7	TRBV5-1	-	CASSLGTISSYEQYF	TGCGCCAGCAGCTTGGGCACAATCTCCTCCTACGAGCAGTACTTC
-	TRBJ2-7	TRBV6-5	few	CASRDFYADEQYF	TGTGCCAGTCGGGACTTTTATGCCGACGAGCAGTACTTC
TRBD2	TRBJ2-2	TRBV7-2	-	CASSLATSGSTGELFF	TGTGCCAGCAGCTTAGCGACTAGCGGGAGCACCGGGGAGCTGTTTTTT
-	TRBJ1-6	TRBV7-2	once	CASSPDSALNNSPLHF	TGTGCCAGCAGCCCCGACAGTGCACTTAATAATTCACCCCTCCACTTT
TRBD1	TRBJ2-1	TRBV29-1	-	CSVVLDRGPEQFF	TGCAGCGTGGTTTTGGACAGGGGACCTGAGCAGTTCTTC
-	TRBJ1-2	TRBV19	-	CASFGTFGYTF	TGTGCCAGCTTCGGGACGTTCGGCTACACCTTC
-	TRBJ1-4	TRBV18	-	CASSPGNEKLFF	TGTGCCAGCTCACCAGGAAATGAAAAACTGTTTTTT
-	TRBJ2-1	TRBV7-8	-	CASSLLGVAQFF	TGTGCCAGCAGCTTATTAGGAGTTGCGCAGTTCTTC
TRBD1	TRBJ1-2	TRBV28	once	CASSLTGDGYGYTF	TGTGCCAGCAGCCTAACAGGGGACGGCTATGGCTACACCTTC
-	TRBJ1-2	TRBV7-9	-	CASTDNLGEGYTF	TGTGCCAGCACGGACAACTTGGGGGAAGGCTACACCTTC
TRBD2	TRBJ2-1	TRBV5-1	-	CASSFRLAGGSSYNEQFF	TGCGCCAGCAGCTTCAGACTAGCGGGAGGGAGCTCCTACAATGAGCAGTTCTTC
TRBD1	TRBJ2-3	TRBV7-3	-	CASSFSGQGTDTQYF	TGTGCCAGCAGCTTTAGCGGACAGGGAACAGATACGCAGTATTTT
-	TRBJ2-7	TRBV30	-	CAWSGGLISYEQYF	TGTGCCTGGAGTGGGGGACTGATCTCCTACGAGCAGTACTTC
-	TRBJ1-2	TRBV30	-	CAWRDLRENYGYTF	TGTGCTTGGAGAGACCTAAGGGAGAACTATGGCTACACCTTC
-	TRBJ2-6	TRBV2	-	CASTDVGANVLTF	TGTGCCAGCACTGACGTTGGGGCCAACGTCCTGACTTTC
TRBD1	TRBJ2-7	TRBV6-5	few	CASSSPLQGAHEQYF	TGTGCCAGCAGTTCTCCCCTACAGGGGGCCCACGAGCAGTACTTC
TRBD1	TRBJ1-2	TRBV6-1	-	CASSEGGRGGSYGYTF	TGTGCCAGCAGTGAAGGAGGTAGAGGGGGCAGTTATGGCTACACCTTC
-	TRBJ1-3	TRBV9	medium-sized	CASSVERIPSGNTIYF	TGTGCCAGCAGCGTAGAAAGGATACCCTCTGGAAACACCATATATTTT